This T cell receptor (beta chain) was documented in a study of cytomegalovirus exposure and HLA in healthy donors. The study's findings and limits: Confirmation was obtained in vitro that a few CMV-associated chains are specific for CMV antigens. Sequencing artifact likely explains a cluster of highly shared sequence variants. Accurate predictions that matched the HLA-A and HLA-B alleles of most subjects were reportedly made from TCR beta sequences.

V lost 1 base and J 5 bases, leaving 10 bases between the germline ends. CDR1 and CDR2 (germline): SGHTA, FQGTGA. The CDR3 length is 14 residues. Primers for the PCR totalled 60 Vbeta and 13 Jbeta. Sequencing used immunoSEQ multiplex PCR; TCRdb keeps in-frame clones, though not all of them. The table records 95,000 to 100,000 clones, 76% of them present only once. About this clone: Its antigen is not known. Additional DNA sequences in this sample encode the identical CDR3.

This clonotype originated in a man between 40 and 49 years old in good health and CMV-seronegative. The sample was PBMCs. The chain has TRBV7-3 and TRBJ2-3; possible D gene TRBD2, 6 bases. CDR3 bases: TGTGCCAGCAGCTTAAACGGGGGAGTAGATACGCAGTATTTT. Translating gives CASSLNGGVDTQYF.